This T cell receptor (beta chain) was documented in a study of cytomegalovirus exposure and HLA in healthy donors. V shed 6 bases, J shed 2 bases, and the junction held 7 bases outside the gene matches. The CDR3 contains 15 residues. CDR1 MDHEN and CDR2 SYDVKM come from the germline V gene. PCR was performed using 60 Vbeta and 13 Jbeta primers. Some clones are missing from TCRdb's copy, which holds only in-frame ones; the method was immunoSEQ multiplex PCR. The sample holds approximately 150,000 clones; roughly three quarters are singletons and the top ten take 3% to 4%. The sample taken for sequencing was PBMCs. The receptor's source is a human donor in good health. This rearrangement joins TRBV28 to TRBJ2-5; 9 bases match TRBD1. CDR3 loop: CASRAQGARQETQYF. CDR3 DNA: TGTGCCAGCAGAGCACAGGGGGCGAGGCAAGAGACCCAGTACTTC.